The sequence of this TCR beta chain was determined in a study of cytomegalovirus exposure and HLA in healthy donors. Overall study findings and caveats: A list of approximately 160 TCR beta chains associated with cytomegalovirus was given.

Details on this clone: Its cognate antigen is unknown.

This CDR3 has 17 amino acids. Germline V lookup: CDR1 SGHTA, CDR2 FQGTGA. J was trimmed by 6 bases and V by 5 bases; bases with no gene match: 11. Donors came from a validation cohort of about 120 subjects, distinct from the first 666-subject cohort. Generated by immunoSEQ multiplex PCR, the TCRdb table keeps only in-frame clones and is missing some. The sample consists of 80,000 to 100,000 clones, roughly nine tenths of them appearing once. The source of this sequence is a man aged 18-30 years in good health and CMV-seropositive. The chain uses TRBV7-3 and TRBJ2-1; 12 bases align to TRBD2. Sample: PBMCs. The CDR3 sequence: CASSTTSGSSLGNEQFF. For the CDR3, the DNA is TGTGCCAGCAGCACGACTAGCGGGAGCTCTCTGGGCAATGAGCAGTTCTTC.